This T cell receptor beta chain was recovered during a study of blood T cell repertoires in COVID-19. V was trimmed by 2 bases and J by 2 bases, leaving 5 bases between them. This CDR3 comprises 14 residues. From germline, CDR1 is SGHKS and CDR2 YYEKEE (reference sequence). Repertoires were generated with immunoSEQ multiplex PCR, while TCRdb's copy carries only in-frame clones and drops some. The sample records roughly 250,000 clones, around 90% being singletons. Which cohort a participant joined came from the clinical history participants gave. The chain links TRBV5-5 to TRBJ2-6; D ambiguous. The TCR was taken from a woman between 45 and 65 years old who had recovered from COVID-19. Material: PBMCs or T cells enriched from blood (not recorded which). In DNA, the CDR3 is TGTGCCAGCAGCTTTGTCGCTGGGGCCAACGTCCTGACTTTC. Translating gives CASSFVAGANVLTF. Full variable domain (remainder filled in from reference TRBV5-5 and TRBJ2-6): DAGVTQSPTHLIKTRGQQVTLRCSPISGHKSVSWYQQVLGQGPQFIFQYYEKEERGRGNFPDRFSARQFPNYSSELNVNALLLGDSALYLCASSFVAGANVLTFGAGSRLTVL.